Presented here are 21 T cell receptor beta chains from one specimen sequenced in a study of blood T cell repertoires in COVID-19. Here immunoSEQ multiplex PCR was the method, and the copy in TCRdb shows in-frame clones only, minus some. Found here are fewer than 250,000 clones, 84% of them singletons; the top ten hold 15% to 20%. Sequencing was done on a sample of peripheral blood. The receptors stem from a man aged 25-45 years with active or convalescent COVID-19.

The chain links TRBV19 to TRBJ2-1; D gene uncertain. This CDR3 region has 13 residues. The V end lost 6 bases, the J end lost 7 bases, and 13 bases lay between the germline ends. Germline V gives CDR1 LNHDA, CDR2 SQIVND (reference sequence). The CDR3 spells CASSPDWNNEQFF. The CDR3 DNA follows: TGTGCCAGTAGCCCCGACTGGAATAATGAGCAGTTCTTC.

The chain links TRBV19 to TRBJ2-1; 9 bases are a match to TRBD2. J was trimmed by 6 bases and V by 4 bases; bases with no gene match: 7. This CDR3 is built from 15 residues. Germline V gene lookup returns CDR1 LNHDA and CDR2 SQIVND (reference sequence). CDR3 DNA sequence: TGTGCCAGTAGTAAGGGCGGGGGGGCGTTCAATGAGCAGTTCTTC. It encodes CASSKGGGAFNEQFF.

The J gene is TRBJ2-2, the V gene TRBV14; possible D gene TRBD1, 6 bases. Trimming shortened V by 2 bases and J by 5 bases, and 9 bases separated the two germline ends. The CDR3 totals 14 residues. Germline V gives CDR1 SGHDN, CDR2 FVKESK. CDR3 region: CASSQNRATGELFF. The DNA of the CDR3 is TGTGCCAGCAGCCAAAACAGGGCAACCGGGGAGCTGTTTTTT.

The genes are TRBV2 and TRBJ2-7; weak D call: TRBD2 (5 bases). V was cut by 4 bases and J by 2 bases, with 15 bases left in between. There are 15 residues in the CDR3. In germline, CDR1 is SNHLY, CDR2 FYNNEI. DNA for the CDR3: TGTGCCAGCAGTGTTGGTCGGGGTGGGGCCTACGAGCAGTACTTC. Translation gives CASSVGRGGAYEQYF.

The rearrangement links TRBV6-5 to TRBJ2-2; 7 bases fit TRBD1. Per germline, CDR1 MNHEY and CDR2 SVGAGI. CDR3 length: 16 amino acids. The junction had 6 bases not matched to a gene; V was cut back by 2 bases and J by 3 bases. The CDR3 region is CASSYDETGDTGELFF. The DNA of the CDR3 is TGTGCCAGCAGTTACGACGAAACAGGGGACACCGGGGAGCTGTTTTTT.

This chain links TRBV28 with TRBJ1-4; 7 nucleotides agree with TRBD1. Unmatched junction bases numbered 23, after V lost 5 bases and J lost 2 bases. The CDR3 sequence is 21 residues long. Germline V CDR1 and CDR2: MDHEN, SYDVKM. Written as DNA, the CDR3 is TGTGCCAGCAGTCCCAACTTATTAAGACAGGGAGGTAGAGGGACTAATGAAAAACTGTTTTTT. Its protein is CASSPNLLRQGGRGTNEKLFF.

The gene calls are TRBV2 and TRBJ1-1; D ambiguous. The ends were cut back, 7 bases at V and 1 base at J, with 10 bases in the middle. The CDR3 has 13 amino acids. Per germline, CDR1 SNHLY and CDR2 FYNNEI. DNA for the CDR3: TGTGCCAGCACCCTGGGAGAGAACACTGAAGCTTTCTTT. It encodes CASTLGENTEAFF.

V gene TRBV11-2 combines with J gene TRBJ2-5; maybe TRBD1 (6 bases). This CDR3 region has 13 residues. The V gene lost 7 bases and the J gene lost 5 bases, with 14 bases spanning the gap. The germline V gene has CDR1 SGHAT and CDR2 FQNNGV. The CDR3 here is CASTGQSRETQYF. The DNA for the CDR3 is TGTGCCAGCACCGGACAGTCAAGGGAGACCCAGTACTTC.

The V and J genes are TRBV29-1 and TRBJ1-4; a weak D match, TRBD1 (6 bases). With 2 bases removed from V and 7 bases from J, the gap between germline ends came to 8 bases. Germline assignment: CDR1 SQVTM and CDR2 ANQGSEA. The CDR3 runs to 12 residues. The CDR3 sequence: CSVETRGEKLFF. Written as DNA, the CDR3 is TGCAGCGTTGAAACCAGGGGTGAAAAACTGTTTTTT.

For the CDR3, the DNA is TGTGCCTGGAGTGTATCGACAGGGCCAGCTTTCTTT. This encodes CAWSVSTGPAFF. This sequence joins TRBV30 and TRBJ1-1; 7 bases line up with TRBD1. There are 12 residues in the CDR3. Losses at the gene ends were 0 bases for V and 10 bases for J; bases not matched to a gene: 5. The V gene's germline CDR1 is GTSNPN and CDR2 SVGIG (reference sequence).

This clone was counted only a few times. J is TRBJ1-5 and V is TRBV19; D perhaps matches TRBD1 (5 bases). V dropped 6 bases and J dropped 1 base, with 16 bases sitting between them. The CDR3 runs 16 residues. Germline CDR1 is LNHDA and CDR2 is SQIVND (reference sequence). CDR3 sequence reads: CASSTLSGQSNQPQHF. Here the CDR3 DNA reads TGTGCCAGTAGCACGCTTTCAGGGCAGAGCAATCAGCCCCAGCATTTT. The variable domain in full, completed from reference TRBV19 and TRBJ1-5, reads DGGITQSPKYLFRKEGQNVTLSCEQNLNHDAMYWYRQDPGQGLRLIYYSQIVNDFQKGDIAEGYSVSREKKESFPLTVTSAQKNPTAFYLCASSTLSGQSNQPQHFGDGTRLSIL.

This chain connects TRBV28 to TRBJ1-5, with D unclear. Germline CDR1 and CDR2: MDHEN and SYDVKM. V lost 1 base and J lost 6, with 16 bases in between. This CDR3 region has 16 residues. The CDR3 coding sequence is TGTGCCAGCAGTTTATCGCCACGTGGAGGTTTTCAGCCCCAGCATTTT. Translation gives CASSLSPRGGFQPQHF.

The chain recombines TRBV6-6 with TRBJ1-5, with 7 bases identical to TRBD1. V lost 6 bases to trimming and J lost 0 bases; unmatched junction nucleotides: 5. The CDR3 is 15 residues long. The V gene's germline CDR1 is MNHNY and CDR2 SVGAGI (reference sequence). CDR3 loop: CASSPGQYSNQPQHF. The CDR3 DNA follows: TGTGCCAGCAGCCCGGGACAGTATAGCAATCAGCCCCAGCATTTT.

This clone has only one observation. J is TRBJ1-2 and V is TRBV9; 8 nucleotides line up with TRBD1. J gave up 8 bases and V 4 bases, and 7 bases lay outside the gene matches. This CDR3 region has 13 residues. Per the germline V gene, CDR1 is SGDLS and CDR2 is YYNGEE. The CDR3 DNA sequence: TGTGCCAGCAGCCCAGACAGGGGTTACGGCTACACCTTC. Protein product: CASSPDRGYGYTF. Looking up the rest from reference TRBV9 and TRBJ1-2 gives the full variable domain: DSGVTQTPKHLITATGQRVTLRCSPRSGDLSVYWYQQSLDQGLQFLIQYYNGEERAKGNILERFSAQQFPDLHSELNLSSLELGDSALYFCASSPDRGYGYTFGSGTRLTVV.

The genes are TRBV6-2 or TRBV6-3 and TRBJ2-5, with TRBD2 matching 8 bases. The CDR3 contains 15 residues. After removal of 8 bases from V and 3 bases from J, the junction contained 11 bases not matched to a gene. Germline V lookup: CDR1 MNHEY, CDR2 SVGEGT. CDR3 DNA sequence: TGTGCCAGCGGCCGGGGGGGCCGGGGCGAAGAGACCCAGTACTTC. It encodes CASGRGGRGEETQYF.

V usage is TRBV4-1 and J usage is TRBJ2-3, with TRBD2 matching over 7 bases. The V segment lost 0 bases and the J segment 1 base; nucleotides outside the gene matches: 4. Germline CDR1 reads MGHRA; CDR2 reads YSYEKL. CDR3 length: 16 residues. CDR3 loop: CASSQDPAGRTDTQYF. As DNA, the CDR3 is TGCGCCAGCAGCCAAGACCCAGCGGGGCGCACAGATACGCAGTATTTT.

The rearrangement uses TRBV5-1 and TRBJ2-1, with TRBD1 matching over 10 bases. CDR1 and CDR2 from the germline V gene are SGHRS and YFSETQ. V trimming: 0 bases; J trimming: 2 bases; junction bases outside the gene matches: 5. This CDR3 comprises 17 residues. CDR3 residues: CASSLGLGTGAYNEQFF. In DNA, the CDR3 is TGCGCCAGCAGCTTGGGGCTAGGGACAGGGGCCTACAATGAGCAGTTCTTC.

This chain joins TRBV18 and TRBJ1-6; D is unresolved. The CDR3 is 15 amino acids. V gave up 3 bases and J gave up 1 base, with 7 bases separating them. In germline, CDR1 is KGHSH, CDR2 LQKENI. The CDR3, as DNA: TGTGCCAGCTCACCCACGGGGTCCTATAATTCACCCCTCCACTTT. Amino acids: CASSPTGSYNSPLHF.

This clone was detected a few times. In DNA, the CDR3 is TGTGCCAGCAGCCTAAGCACAGGGGCAGAGACCCAGTACTTC. Encoded protein: CASSLSTGAETQYF. This chain uses TRBV4-2 with TRBJ2-5; 7 bases align to TRBD1. Germline CDR1 LGHNA, CDR2 YNFKEQ. V shed 4 bases, J shed 4 bases, and the junction held 6 bases outside the gene matches. The CDR3 consists of 14 residues.

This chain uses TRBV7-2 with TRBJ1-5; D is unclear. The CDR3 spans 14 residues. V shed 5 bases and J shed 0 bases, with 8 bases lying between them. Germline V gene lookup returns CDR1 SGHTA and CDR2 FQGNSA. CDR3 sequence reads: CASSPVSSNQPQHF. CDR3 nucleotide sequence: TGTGCCAGCAGCCCGGTTAGTAGCAATCAGCCCCAGCATTTT.

The DNA for the CDR3 is TGTGCCAGCAGTTTATGGTGGGCTGCAAACACCATATATTTT. Its translation: CASSLWWAANTIYF. The gene calls are TRBV28 and TRBJ1-3; D not resolved. There are 14 residues in the CDR3. Deletions cut 0 bases from V and 6 bases from J, with 9 bases between. Germline loops: CDR1 MDHEN, CDR2 SYDVKM.